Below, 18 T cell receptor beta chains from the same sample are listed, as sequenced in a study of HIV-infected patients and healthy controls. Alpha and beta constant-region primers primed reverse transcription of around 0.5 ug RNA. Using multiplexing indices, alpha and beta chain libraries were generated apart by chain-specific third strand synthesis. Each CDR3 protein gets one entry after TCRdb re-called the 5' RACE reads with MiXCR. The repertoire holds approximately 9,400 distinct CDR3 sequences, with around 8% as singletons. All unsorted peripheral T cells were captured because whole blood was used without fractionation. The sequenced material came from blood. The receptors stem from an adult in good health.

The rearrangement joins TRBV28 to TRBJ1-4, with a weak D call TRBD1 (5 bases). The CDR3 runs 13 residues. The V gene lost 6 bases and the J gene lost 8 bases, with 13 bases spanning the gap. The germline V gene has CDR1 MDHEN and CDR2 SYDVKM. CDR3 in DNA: TGTGCCAGCAGGGAATCCGGGGGGGAAAAACTGTTTTTT. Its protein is CASRESGGEKLFF.

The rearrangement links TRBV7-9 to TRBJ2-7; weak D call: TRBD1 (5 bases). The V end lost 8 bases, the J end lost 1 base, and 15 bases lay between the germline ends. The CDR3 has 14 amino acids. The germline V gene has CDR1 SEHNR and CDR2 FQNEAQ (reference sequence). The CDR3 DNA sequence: TGTGCCAGCGGGGCTGGGCTTCCGTCCTACGAGCAGTACTTC. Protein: CASGAGLPSYEQYF.

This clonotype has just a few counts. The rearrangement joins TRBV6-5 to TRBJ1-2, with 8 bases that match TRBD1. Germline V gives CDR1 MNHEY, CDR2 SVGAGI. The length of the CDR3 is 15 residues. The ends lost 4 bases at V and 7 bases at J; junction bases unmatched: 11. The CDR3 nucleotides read TGTGCCAGCAGTTTCTTAACAGGGGGAGTAAGTGGCTACACCTTC. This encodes CASSFLTGGVSGYTF.

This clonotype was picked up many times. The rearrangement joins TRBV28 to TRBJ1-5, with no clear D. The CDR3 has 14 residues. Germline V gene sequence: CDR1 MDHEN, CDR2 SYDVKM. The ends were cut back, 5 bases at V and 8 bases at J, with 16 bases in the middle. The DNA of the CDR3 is TGTGCCAGCAGTCCACCTCTCTTCCTGGAGCCCCAGCATTTT. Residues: CASSPPLFLEPQHF. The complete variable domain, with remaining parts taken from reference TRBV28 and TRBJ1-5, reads DVKVTQSSRYLVKRTGEKVFLECVQDMDHENMFWYRQDPGLGLRLIYFSYDVKMKEKGDIPEGYSVSREKKERFSLILESASTNQTSMYLCASSPPLFLEPQHFGDGTRLSIL.

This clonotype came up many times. In DNA, the CDR3 is TGTGCCAGCAGCTTGCCAGGGAATGAGCAGTTCTTC. The encoded protein is CASSLPGNEQFF. V usage is TRBV7-2 and J usage is TRBJ2-1; weak D call: TRBD1 (5 bases). This CDR3 has 12 residues. From germline, CDR1 is SGHTA and CDR2 FQGNSA. V was cut by 3 bases and J by 7 bases, with 7 bases left in between.

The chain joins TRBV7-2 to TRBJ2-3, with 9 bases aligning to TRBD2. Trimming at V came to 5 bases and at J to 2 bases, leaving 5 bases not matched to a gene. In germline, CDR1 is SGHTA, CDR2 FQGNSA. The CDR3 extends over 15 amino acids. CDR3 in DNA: TGTGCCAGCAGCGTGACTAGCGGACTCACAGATACGCAGTATTTT. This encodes CASSVTSGLTDTQYF. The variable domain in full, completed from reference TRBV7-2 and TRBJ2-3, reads GAGVSQSPSNKVTEKGKDVELRCDPISGHTALYWYRQSLGQGLEFLIYFQGNSAPDKSGLPSDRFSAERTGGSVSTLTIQRTQQEDSAVYLCASSVTSGLTDTQYFGPGTRLTVL.

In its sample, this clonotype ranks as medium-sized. The CDR3 is CASSFRGLADTGELFF. CDR3 bases: TGTGCCAGCAGCTTTCGTGGACTAGCGGACACCGGGGAGCTGTTTTTT. The chain links TRBV11-2 to TRBJ2-2, with 10 bases lining up with TRBD2. Trimming at V came to 3 bases and at J to 3 bases, leaving 4 bases not matched to a gene. CDR1 and CDR2 from the germline V gene are SGHAT and FQNNGV. This CDR3 has 16 residues.

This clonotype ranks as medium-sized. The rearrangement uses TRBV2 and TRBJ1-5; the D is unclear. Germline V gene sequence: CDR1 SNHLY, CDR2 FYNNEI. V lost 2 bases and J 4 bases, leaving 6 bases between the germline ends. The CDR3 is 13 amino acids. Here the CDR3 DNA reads TGTGCCAGCAGTGAACAGTTAAATCAGCCCCAGCATTTT. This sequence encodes CASSEQLNQPQHF.

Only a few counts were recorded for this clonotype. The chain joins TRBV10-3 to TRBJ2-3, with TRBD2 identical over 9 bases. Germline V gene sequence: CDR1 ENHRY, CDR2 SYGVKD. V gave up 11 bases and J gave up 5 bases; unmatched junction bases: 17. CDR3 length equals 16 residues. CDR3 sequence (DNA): TGTGCCGCCCAATTTGGCGGGAGGGCCGGGGAAGATACGCAGTATTTT. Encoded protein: CAAQFGGRAGEDTQYF.

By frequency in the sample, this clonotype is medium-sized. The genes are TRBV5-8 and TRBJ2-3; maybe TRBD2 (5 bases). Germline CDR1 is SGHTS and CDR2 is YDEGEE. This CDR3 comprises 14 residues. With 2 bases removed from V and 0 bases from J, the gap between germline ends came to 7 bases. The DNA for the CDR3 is TGTGCCAGCAGCTTCGGACTGAGCACAGATACGCAGTATTTT. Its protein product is CASSFGLSTDTQYF.

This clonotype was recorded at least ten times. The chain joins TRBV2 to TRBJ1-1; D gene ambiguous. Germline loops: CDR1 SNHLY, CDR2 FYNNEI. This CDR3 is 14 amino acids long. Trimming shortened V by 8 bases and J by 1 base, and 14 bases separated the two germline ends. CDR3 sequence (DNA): TGTGCCAGCGCCCGGGCCGCGGGGAACACTGAAGCTTTCTTT. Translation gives CASARAAGNTEAFF.

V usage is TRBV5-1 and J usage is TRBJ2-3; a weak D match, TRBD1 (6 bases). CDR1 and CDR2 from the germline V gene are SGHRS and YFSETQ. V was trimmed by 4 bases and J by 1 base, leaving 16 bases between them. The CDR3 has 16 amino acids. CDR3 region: CASSPDGDIRTDTQYF. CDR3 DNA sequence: TGCGCCAGCAGCCCCGATGGGGACATACGCACAGATACGCAGTATTTT.

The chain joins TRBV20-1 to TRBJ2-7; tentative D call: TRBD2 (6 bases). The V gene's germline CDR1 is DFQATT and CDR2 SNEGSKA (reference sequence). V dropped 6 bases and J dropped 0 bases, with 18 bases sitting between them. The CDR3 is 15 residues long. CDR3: CSATAGTSLSYEQYF. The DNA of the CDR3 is TGCAGTGCAACTGCCGGGACTTCTCTCTCCTACGAGCAGTACTTC.

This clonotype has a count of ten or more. The CDR3 bases are TGTGCCAGCAGCCCCGGACAGGGGAATGTCCACGAGCAGTACTTC. Translating gives CASSPGQGNVHEQYF. The chain has TRBV13 and TRBJ2-7; TRBD1 aligns across 9 bases. This CDR3 is built from 15 residues. Trimming at V came to 5 bases and at J to 5 bases, leaving 10 bases not matched to a gene. Germline V lookup: CDR1 PRHDT, CDR2 FYEKMQ (reference sequence).

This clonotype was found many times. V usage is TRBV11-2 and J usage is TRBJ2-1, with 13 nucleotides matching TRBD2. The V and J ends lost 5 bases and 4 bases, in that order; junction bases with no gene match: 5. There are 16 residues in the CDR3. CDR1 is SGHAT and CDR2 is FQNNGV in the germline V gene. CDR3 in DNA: TGTGCCAGCAGCGCGACTAGCGGGAGGAGGTACAATGAGCAGTTCTTC. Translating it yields CASSATSGRRYNEQFF.

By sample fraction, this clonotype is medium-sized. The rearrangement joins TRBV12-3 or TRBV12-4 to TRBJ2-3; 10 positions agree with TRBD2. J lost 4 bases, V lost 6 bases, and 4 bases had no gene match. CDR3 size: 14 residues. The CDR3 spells CASRKGLAADTQYF. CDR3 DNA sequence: TGTGCCAGCAGAAAAGGACTAGCGGCAGATACGCAGTATTTT.

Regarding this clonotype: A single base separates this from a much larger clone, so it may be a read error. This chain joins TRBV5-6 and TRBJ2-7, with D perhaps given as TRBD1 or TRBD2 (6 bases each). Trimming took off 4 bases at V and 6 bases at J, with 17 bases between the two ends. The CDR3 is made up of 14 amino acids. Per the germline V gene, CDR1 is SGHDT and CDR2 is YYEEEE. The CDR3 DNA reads TGTGCCAGCAGCCCGGGGGCGGGACCTGGCGAGCAGTACTTC. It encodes CASSPGAGPGEQYF.

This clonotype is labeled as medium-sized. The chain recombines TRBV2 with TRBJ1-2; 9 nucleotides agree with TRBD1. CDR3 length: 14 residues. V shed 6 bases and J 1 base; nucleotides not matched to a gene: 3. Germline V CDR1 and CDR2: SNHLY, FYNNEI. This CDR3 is CASRGDRVNYGYTF. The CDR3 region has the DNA TGTGCCAGCAGGGGGGACAGGGTTAACTATGGCTACACCTTC.